The T cell receptor (beta chain) described here comes from a study of graft-versus-host responses after intestinal transplantation. V was clipped by 4 bases and J by 2 bases, with 18 bases between them. Germline loops: CDR1 SGHDT, CDR2 YYEEEE. CDR3 length: 17 residues. A note on this clone: What it recognizes is unknown.

This table comes from immunoSEQ multiplex PCR, and its TCRdb copy is limited to in-frame clones, with some not included. Among tens of thousands of clones listed, 90% to 95% were seen once. The sequence came from a human donor who received an intestinal transplant. V gene TRBV5-6 combines with J gene TRBJ2-2, with unresolved D. This specimen was unstimulated CD8+ T cells sorted from spleen or lymph node cells, taken before intestinal transplant. Written as DNA, the CDR3 is TGTGCCAGCAGCGCTGAGGTCGGATTGGGAAACACCGGGGAGCTGTTTTTT. The encoded protein is CASSAEVGLGNTGELFF.